This entry lists 4 T cell receptor beta chains sequenced from one sample in a study of Ad26.COV2.S vaccination and SARS-CoV-2 variants. Treatment defined: some 20 received Ad26.COV2.S at low or high dose, single or two shots; about 5 received placebo; per-sample allocation not given. Day 63 following the first vaccine or placebo injection was when the samples were taken. Sequencing used immunoSEQ multiplex PCR; TCRdb keeps in-frame clones, though not all of them. In the table there are 290,000 or so clones, roughly 86% of which are singletons. The sequences come from peripheral blood, collected in a trial of Ad26.COV2.S vaccine versus placebo. Receptor source: a person aged 18-65 years who received the Ad26.COV2.S COVID-19 vaccine or a placebo.

The rearrangement uses TRBV18 and TRBJ1-5; TRBD1 might be the D (5 bases). With 3 bases removed from V and 3 bases from J, the gap between germline ends came to 15 bases. In germline, CDR1 is KGHSH, CDR2 LQKENI. The CDR3 consists of 16 residues. The CDR3 DNA reads TGTGCCAGCTCACCTTTTGGGGCAGCAAACAATCAGCCCCAGCATTTT. Its protein is CASSPFGAANNQPQHF.

This chain links TRBV19 with TRBJ2-1; 13 nucleotides match TRBD2. Germline-derived CDR1 and CDR2 are LNHDA and SQIVND (reference sequence). CDR3 size: 16 residues. V lost 3 bases to trimming and J lost 9 bases; unmatched junction nucleotides: 8. The CDR3 nucleotides are TGTGCCAGTAGTATCCAACTAGCGGGAGGGCCGAGTGAGCAGTTCTTC. It yields the protein CASSIQLAGGPSEQFF. Variable domain in full (rest from reference TRBV19 and TRBJ2-1): DGGITQSPKYLFRKEGQNVTLSCEQNLNHDAMYWYRQDPGQGLRLIYYSQIVNDFQKGDIAEGYSVSREKKESFPLTVTSAQKNPTAFYLCASSIQLAGGPSEQFFGPGTRLTVL.

The chain has TRBV5-1 and TRBJ2-2, with a possible D match to TRBD1 (6 bases). Germline V gene sequence: CDR1 SGHRS, CDR2 YFSETQ. CDR3 size: 14 residues. Trimming stripped 5 bases from V and 7 bases from J, with 15 bases between. CDR3 loop: CASSYRERDGELFF. CDR3 coding DNA: TGCGCCAGCAGTTACAGGGAAAGGGACGGGGAGCTGTTTTTT.

This chain uses TRBV25-1 with TRBJ2-7, with D unresolved. The V end was cut by 2 bases, the J end by 3 bases, with 11 bases between. The CDR3 spans 14 residues. The V gene's germline CDR1 is MGHDK and CDR2 SYGVNS. The CDR3 here is CASSERQSLYEQYF. The CDR3 coding sequence is TGTGCCAGCAGTGAACGGCAGTCTCTCTACGAGCAGTACTTC.